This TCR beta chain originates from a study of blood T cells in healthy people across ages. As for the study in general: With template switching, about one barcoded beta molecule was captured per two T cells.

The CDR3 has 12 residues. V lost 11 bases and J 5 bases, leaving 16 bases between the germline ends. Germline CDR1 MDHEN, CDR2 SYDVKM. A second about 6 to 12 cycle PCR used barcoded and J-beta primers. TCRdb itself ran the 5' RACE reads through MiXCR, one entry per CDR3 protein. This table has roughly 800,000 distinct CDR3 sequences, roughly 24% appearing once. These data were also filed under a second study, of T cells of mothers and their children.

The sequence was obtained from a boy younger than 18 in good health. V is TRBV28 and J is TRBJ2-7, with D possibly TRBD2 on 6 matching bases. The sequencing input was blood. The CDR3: CASEEGTDEQYF. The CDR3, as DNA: TGTGCCTCAGAGGAGGGGACCGACGAGCAGTACTTC. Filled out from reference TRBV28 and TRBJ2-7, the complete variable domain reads DVKVTQSSRYLVKRTGEKVFLECVQDMDHENMFWYRQDPGLGLRLIYFSYDVKMKEKGDIPEGYSVSREKKERFSLILESASTNQTSMYLCASEEGTDEQYFGPGTRLTVT.